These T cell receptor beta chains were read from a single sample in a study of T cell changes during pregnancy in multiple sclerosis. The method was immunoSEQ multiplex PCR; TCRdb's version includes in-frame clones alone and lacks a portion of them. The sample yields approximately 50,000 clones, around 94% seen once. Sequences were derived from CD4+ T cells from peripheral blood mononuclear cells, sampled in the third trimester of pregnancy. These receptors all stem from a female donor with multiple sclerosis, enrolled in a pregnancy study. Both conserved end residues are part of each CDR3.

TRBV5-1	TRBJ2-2	CASSLALAAIGELFF
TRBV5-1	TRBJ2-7	CASRTDIPGYEQYF
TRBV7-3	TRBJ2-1	CASSVALTGEQFF
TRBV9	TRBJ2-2	CASSVGGQGATGELFF
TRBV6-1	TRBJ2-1	CASSEGTAAGVYNEQFF
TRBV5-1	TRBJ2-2	CASVGTGGITGELFF
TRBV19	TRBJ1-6	CARYRRAGKNAPLHF
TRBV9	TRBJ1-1	CASSPSSWNTEAFF
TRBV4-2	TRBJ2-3	CASSQERSTDTQYF
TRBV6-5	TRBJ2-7	CASRGQSYEQYF
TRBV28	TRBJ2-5	CASRTTPWFRGSLEETQYF
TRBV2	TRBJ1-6	CASSETPPTGPLHF
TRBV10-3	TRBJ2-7	CAIRGDSYEQYF